Shown below are 5 T cell receptor beta chains from a single sample sequenced in a study of blood T cell repertoires in COVID-19. The repertoire was sequenced with immunoSEQ multiplex PCR; TCRdb's copy has only in-frame clones and lacks some. Of 150,000 to 200,000 clones listed, about 87% are singletons. The sequenced material came from peripheral blood. The origin of the receptors is a man in his 60s with acute or convalescent COVID-19.

The chain has TRBV19 and TRBJ1-1, with TRBD1 as a possible D gene (5 bases). This CDR3 has 16 amino acids. The V end was cut by 6 bases, the J end by 5 bases, with 22 bases between. Germline V gene lookup returns CDR1 LNHDA and CDR2 SQIVND (reference sequence). CDR3 coding DNA: TGTGCCAGTAGCCCTTCGAGCGGTTTCGGGGGTACTGAAGCTTTCTTT. Translating it yields CASSPSSGFGGTEAFF.

The chain uses TRBV19 and TRBJ1-2; 7 nucleotides align to TRBD1. The CDR3 extends over 13 amino acids. J lost 4 bases, V lost 9 bases, and 8 bases had no gene match. The germline CDR1 and CDR2 sequences are LNHDA and SQIVND (reference sequence). CDR3 coding DNA: TGTGCCAGCCTCCTACAGGGGACCTATGGCTACACCTTC. Amino acid sequence: CASLLQGTYGYTF.

This clone was counted a few times. The chain recombines TRBV29-1 with TRBJ1-2; D gene ambiguous. CDR1 SQVTM and CDR2 ANQGSEA come from the germline V gene. V dropped 3 bases and J dropped 6 bases, with 11 bases sitting between them. The CDR3 runs to 12 residues. The CDR3 here is CSVETGKNGYTF. The CDR3 nucleotides read TGCAGCGTTGAGACGGGGAAAAATGGCTACACCTTC.

This clone has just a few counts. This chain connects TRBV5-3 to TRBJ1-5; 7 positions agree with TRBD1. TRBV5-3 is an ORF; its function is uncertain. CDR3 length: 15 amino acids. After removal of 4 bases from V and 0 bases from J, the junction contained 4 bases not matched to a gene. CDR3 in DNA: TGTGCCAGAAGCCCGGGACAGATTAGCAATCAGCCCCAGCATTTT. It translates to CARSPGQISNQPQHF.

This chain uses TRBV27 with TRBJ1-1, with 8 nucleotides matching TRBD1. CDR1 and CDR2 from the germline V gene are MNHEY and SMNVEV (reference sequence). The CDR3 loop spans 14 amino acids. J was trimmed by 4 bases and V by 5 bases; bases with no gene match: 6. CDR3 sequence (DNA): TGTGCCAGCAGTCCGGGGACAGGCAGCACTGAAGCTTTCTTT. Translated, it gives CASSPGTGSTEAFF.